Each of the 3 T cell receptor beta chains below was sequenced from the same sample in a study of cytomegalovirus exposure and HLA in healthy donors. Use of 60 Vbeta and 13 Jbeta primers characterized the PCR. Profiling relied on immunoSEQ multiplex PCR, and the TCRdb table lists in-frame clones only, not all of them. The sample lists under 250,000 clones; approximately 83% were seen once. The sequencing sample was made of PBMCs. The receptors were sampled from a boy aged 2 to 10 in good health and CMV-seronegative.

The CDR3 reads CAWRGGLSHEQYF. For the CDR3, the DNA is TGTGCCTGGAGGGGAGGACTTTCCCACGAGCAGTACTTC. The chain recombines TRBV30 with TRBJ2-7, with D tentatively TRBD2 (6 bases). Germline loops: CDR1 GTSNPN, CDR2 SVGIG (reference sequence). Trimming took 3 bases from V and 5 from J, leaving 14 bases between them. The CDR3 runs 13 residues.

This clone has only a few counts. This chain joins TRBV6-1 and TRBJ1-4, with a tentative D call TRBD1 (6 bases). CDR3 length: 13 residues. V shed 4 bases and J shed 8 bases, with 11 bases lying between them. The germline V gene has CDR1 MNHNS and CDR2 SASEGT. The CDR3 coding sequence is TGTGCCAGCAGTGGAGCAGGGGTGGAAAAACTGTTTTTT. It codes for CASSGAGVEKLFF.

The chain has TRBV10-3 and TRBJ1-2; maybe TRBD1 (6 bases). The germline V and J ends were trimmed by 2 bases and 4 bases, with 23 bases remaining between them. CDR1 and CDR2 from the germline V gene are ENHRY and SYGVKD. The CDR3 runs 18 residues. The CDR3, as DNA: TGTGCCATCAGTGAGCCTTGGGGACACCCCAGGCGAGGCTATGGCTACACCTTC. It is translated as CAISEPWGHPRRGYGYTF.